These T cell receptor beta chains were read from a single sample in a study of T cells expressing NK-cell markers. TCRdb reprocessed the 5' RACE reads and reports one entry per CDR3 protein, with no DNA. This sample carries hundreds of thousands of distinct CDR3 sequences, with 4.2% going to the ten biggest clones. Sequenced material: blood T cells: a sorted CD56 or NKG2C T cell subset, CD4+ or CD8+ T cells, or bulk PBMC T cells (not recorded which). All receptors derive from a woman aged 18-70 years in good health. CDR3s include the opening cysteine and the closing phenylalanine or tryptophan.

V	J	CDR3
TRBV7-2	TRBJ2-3	CASSLGPVTSDTQYF
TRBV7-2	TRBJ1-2	CASSSYRDRVVYGYTF
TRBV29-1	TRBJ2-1	CSAYPSALENEQFF
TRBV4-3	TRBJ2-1	CASSQPVGLAGVDEQFF
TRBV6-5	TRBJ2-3	CASSYVGTDTQYF
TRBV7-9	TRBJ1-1	CASSTLTADNTEAFF
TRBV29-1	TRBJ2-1	CSVVWGNEQFF
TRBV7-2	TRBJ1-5	CASSSRGGGGQPQHF
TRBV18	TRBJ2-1	CASSPRIGLAGLENEQFF
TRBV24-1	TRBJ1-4	CATSDTGQGATNEKLFF
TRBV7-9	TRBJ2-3	CASSQTAPDTQYF
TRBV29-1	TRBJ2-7	CSVLGQGSYEQYF
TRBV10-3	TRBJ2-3	CAISDPRGTSTDTQYF
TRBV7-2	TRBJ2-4	CASSLAGQGSAKNIQYF
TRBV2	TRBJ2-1	CASLEEVVSYNEQFF
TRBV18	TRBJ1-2	CASSPRHGSYGYTF
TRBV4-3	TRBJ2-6	CASSQDSGSGGFSGANVLTF
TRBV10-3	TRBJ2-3	CAISESSLADTQYF
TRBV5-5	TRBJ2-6	CASSFGFQGANVLTF
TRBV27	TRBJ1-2	CASSLSSGNGYTF
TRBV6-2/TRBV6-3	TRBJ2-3	CASSYSDRGAQDTQYF
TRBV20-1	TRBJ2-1	CSARSPTGQAWAGAHNEQFF
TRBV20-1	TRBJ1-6	CSARDGTGYNSPLHF
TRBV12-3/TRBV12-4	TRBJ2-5	CASSLTVEETQYF